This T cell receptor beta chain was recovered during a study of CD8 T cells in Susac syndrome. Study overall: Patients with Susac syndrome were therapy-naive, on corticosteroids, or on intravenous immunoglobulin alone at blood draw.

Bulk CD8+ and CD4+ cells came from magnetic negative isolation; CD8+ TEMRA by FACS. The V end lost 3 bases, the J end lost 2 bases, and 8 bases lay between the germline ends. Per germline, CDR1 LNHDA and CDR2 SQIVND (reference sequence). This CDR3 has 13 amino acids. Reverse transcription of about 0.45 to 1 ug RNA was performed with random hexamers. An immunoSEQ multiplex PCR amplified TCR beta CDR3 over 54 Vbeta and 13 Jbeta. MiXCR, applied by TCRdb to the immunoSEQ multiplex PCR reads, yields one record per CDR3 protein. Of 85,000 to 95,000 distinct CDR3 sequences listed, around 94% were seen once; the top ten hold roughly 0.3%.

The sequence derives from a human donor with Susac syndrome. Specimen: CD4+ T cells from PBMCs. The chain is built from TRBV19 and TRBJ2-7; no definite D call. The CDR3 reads CASSIWGTYEQYF. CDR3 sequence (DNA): TGTGCCAGTAGTATCTGGGGAACCTACGAGCAGTACTTC.